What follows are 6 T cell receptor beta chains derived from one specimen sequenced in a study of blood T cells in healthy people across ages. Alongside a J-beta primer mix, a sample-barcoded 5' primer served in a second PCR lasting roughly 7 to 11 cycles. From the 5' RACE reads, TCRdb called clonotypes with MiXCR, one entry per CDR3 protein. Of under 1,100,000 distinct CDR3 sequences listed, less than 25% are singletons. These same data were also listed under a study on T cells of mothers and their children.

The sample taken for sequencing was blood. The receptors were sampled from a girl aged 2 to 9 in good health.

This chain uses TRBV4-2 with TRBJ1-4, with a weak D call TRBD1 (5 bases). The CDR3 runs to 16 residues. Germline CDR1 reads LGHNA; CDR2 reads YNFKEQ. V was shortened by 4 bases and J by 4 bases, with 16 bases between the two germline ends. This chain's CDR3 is CASSPGAQVNNEKLFF. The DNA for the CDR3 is TGTGCCAGCAGCCCAGGCGCACAGGTGAATAATGAAAAACTGTTTTTT.

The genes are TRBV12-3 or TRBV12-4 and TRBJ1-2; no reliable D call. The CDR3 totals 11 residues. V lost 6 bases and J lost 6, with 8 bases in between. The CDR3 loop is CASSLRDGYTF. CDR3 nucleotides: TGTGCCAGCAGCCTCAGAGATGGCTACACCTTC.

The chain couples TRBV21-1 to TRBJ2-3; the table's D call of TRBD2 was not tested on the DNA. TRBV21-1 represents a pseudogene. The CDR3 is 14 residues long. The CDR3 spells CTSSRDYGSDTQYF. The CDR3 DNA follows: TGTACCAGCAGCCGGGACTACGGATCAGATACGCAGTATTTT.

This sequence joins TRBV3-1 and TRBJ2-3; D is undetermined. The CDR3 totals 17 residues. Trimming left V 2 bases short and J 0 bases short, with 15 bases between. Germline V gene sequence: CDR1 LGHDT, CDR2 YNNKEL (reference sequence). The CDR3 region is CASSQLSGLPSTDTQYF. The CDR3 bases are TGTGCCAGCAGCCAACTATCGGGCCTACCTAGCACAGATACGCAGTATTTT.

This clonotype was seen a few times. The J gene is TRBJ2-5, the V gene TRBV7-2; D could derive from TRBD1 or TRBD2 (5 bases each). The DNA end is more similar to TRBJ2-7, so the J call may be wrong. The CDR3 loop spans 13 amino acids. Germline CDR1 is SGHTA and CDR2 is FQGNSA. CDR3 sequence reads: CASSLIGGYEQYF. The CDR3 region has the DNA TGTGCCAGCAGCTTAATTGGGGGTTACGAGCAGTACTTC.

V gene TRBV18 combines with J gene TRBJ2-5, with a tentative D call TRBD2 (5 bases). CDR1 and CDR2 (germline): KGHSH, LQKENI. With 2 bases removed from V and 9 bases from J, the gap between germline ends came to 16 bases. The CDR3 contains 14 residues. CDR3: CASSPEAGLGAQYF. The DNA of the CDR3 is TGTGCCAGCTCACCAGAGGCCGGACTTGGGGCCCAGTACTTC.